Detailed here is one T cell receptor (beta chain). Its cognate antigen is unknown. Sample-barcoded 5' priming and a J-beta primer mix drove a second PCR of about 7 to 12 cycles. Paired-end reads containing CDR3 totaled no fewer than 2.5 million for each sample. TCRdb re-derived calls from the 5' RACE reads in MiXCR, one entry per CDR3 protein. The table has some 1.6 million distinct CDR3 sequences, roughly 30% seen once. These data originate in a study of blood T cells in healthy people across ages. In the study overall: In model experiments, template switching was able to capture about one barcoded beta molecule for every two T cells that were present. Regarding the study as a whole: CMV status of donors was unknown, possibly confounding expanded clonotype changes. Naive and antigen-experienced cells were not separated, limiting conclusive comparison.

The source is a woman in her 30s in good health. Input material: blood.

CDR3 loop: CASSLAGYSDTEAFF. CDR3 nucleotides: TGCGCCAGCAGCTTGGCAGGGTACTCTGACACTGAAGCTTTCTTT. V is TRBV5-1 and J is TRBJ1-1; D may be TRBD1 (5 bases). CDR1 and CDR2 (germline): SGHRS, YFSETQ. The CDR3 totals 15 residues. With 0 bases removed from V and 3 bases from J, the gap between germline ends came to 12 bases.